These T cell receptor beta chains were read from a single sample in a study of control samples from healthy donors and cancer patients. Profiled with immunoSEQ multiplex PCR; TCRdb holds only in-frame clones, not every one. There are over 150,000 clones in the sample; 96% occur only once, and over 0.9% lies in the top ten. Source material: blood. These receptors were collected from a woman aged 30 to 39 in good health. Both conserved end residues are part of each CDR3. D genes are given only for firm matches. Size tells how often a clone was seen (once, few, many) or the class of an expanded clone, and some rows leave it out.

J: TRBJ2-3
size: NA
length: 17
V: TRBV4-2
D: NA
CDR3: CASSQERDNRWTDTQYF
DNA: TGTGCCAGCAGCCAGGAAAGGGACAACCGGTGGACAGATACGCAGTATTTT

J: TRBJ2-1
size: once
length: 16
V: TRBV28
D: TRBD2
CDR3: CASSTTGLAGIHEQFF
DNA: TGTGCCAGCAGTACCACCGGGCTAGCGGGAATCCATGAGCAGTTCTTC

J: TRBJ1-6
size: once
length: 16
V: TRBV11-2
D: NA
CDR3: CASSLGRGAGHSPPHF
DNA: TGTGCCAGCAGCTTAGGACGTGGGGCTGGGCATTCACCCCCCCACTTT

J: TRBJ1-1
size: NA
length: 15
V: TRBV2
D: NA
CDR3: CASSEGGAPNTEAFF
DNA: TGTGCCAGCAGTGAAGGAGGGGCTCCGAACACTGAAGCTTTCTTT

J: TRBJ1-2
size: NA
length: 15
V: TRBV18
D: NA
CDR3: CASSPIPRINLGYTF
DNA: TGTGCCAGCTCACCAATACCTCGGATTAACCTAGGCTACACCTTC

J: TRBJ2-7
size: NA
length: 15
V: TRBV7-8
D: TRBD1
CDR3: CASSRRTGDGYEQYF
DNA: TGTGCCAGCAGCCGCCGGACAGGGGATGGCTACGAGCAGTACTTC

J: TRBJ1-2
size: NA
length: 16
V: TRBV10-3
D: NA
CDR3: CAISSSRDPGDYGYTF
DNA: TGTGCCATCAGCTCAAGCCGGGACCCGGGGGACTATGGCTACACCTTC

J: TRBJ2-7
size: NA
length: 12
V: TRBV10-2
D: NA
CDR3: CATAQLVYEQYF
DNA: TGCGCCACCGCCCAACTAGTTTACGAGCAGTACTTC

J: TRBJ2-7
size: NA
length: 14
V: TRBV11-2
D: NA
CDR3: CASSLARARYEQYF
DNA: TGTGCCAGCAGCTTAGCCCGGGCGCGGTACGAGCAGTACTTC

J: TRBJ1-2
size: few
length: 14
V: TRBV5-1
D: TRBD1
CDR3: CASSFRGDGYGYTF
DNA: TGCGCCAGCAGCTTCAGGGGGGACGGCTATGGCTACACCTTC

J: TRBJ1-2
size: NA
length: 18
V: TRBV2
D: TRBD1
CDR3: CASSETTGQGEVGYGYTF
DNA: TGTGCCAGCAGTGAAACGACGGGACAGGGGGAAGTCGGATATGGCTACACCTTC

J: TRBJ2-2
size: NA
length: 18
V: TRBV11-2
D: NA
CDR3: CASSLGGTSEIFVGELFF
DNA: TGTGCCAGCAGCTTAGGGGGTACGTCCGAGATCTTTGTCGGGGAGCTGTTTTTT

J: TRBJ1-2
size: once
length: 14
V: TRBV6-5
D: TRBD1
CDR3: CASRTTGASYGYTF
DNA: TGTGCCAGCAGAACCACAGGGGCCTCCTATGGCTACACCTTC

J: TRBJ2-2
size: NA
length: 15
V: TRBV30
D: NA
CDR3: CAGKLQGGNTGELFF
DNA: TGTGCCGGAAAACTTCAGGGCGGGAACACCGGGGAGCTGTTTTTT

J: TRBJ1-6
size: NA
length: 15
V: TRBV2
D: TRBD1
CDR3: CASLRDRGYNSPLHF
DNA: TGTGCCAGCTTAAGGGACAGGGGTTATAATTCACCCCTCCACTTT

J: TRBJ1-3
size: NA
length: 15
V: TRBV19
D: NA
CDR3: CASSIATASGNTIYF
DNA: TGTGCCAGTAGTATAGCGACTGCCTCTGGAAACACCATATATTTT